These 28 T cell receptor beta chains share one sample of origin, sequenced in a study of blood T cell repertoires in COVID-19. TCRdb's table, derived via immunoSEQ multiplex PCR, lists solely in-frame clones and lacks some. The sample includes approximately 150,000 clones, approximately 82% of them seen just once. Sequenced input: peripheral blood. The receptors here all came from a woman aged 45 to 65 in a cohort sampled during active or convalescent COVID-19.

This clone was picked up many times. The gene calls are TRBV6-2 or TRBV6-3 and TRBJ2-2; 12 bases fit TRBD2. The J segment lost 0 bases and the V segment lost 0 bases, leaving 2 bases of the junction unmatched. The CDR3 has 18 amino acids. CDR1 and CDR2 from the germline V gene are MNHEY and SVGEGT. The CDR3 loop reads CASSYSSSGGANTGELFF. In DNA form, the CDR3 reads TGTGCCAGCAGTTACTCGTCTAGCGGGGGGGCGAACACCGGGGAGCTGTTTTTT.

V usage is TRBV7-9 and J usage is TRBJ1-5; 10 positions match TRBD1. This CDR3 contains 16 residues. V lost 4 bases, J lost 6 bases, and 9 bases stayed unmatched. Germline V gene lookup returns CDR1 SEHNR and CDR2 FQNEAQ (reference sequence). CDR3 loop: CASSSQTGGGGQPQHF. Written as DNA, the CDR3 is TGTGCCAGCAGCTCCCAGACAGGGGGCGGCGGTCAGCCCCAGCATTTT.

This clone was seen a single time. This chain uses TRBV20-1 with TRBJ2-5; maybe TRBD2 (6 bases). Trimming took off 6 bases at V and 5 bases at J, with 10 bases between the two ends. This CDR3 spans 11 amino acids. Germline V CDR1 and CDR2: DFQATT, SNEGSKA (reference sequence). As DNA, the CDR3 is TGCAGTGCACCGGACTACGAGACCCAGTACTTC. It specifies CSAPDYETQYF.

The chain carries TRBV4-1 and TRBJ1-3; TRBD1 matches 8 bases. The CDR3 contains 18 residues. J was trimmed by 4 bases and V by 0 bases; bases with no gene match: 11. Germline values: CDR1 MGHRA, CDR2 YSYEKL. CDR3 region: CASSQDTGGRGQGNTIYF. As DNA, the CDR3 is TGCGCCAGCAGCCAAGATACGGGGGGCAGGGGGCAAGGAAACACCATATATTTT.

The V and J genes are TRBV7-8 and TRBJ1-2; D not certain. V gave up 5 bases and J gave up 6 bases, with 10 bases separating them. This CDR3 contains 12 residues. Per germline, CDR1 SGHVS and CDR2 FQNEAQ. The CDR3 bases are TGTGCCAGCAGCCGATCAGTCGATGGCTACACCTTC. This codes for CASSRSVDGYTF.

This clone was detected once. J is TRBJ1-5 and V is TRBV5-6; TRBD1 matches 9 bases. The germline V gene encodes CDR1 SGHDT and CDR2 YYEEEE. CDR3 length equals 16 residues. V lost 4 bases, J lost 4 bases, and 9 bases stayed unmatched. This CDR3 is CASSDSGQGANQPQHF. For the CDR3, the DNA is TGTGCCAGCAGCGATTCGGGACAGGGCGCTAATCAGCCCCAGCATTTT.

This chain joins TRBV6-6 and TRBJ2-5; 7 bases align to TRBD2. The CDR3 is 14 amino acids. Trimming cost V 6 bases and J 1 base; bases outside gene matches: 5. Germline CDR1 and CDR2: MNHNY and SVGAGI (reference sequence). The CDR3 DNA sequence: TGTGCCAGCAGGCACCAGCGGGGCCAAGAGACCCAGTACTTC. This translates into CASRHQRGQETQYF.

The chain carries TRBV5-4 and TRBJ1-6; TRBD1 matches 7 bases. Germline CDR1 is SGHNT and CDR2 is YYREEE (reference sequence). This CDR3 region has 15 residues. V was pared by 7 bases and J by 0 bases, with 4 bases of the junction left unmatched. The CDR3 here is CASWDSGSYNSPLHF. The CDR3, as DNA: TGTGCCAGCTGGGACAGTGGCTCCTATAATTCACCCCTCCACTTT. The complete variable domain, with remaining parts taken from reference TRBV5-4 and TRBJ1-6, reads ETGVTQSPTHLIKTRGQQVTLRCSSQSGHNTVSWYQQALGQGPQFIFQYYREEENGRGNFPPRFSGLQFPNYSSELNVNALELDDSALYLCASWDSGSYNSPLHFGNGTRLTVT.

This clone was counted only a few times. The chain joins TRBV7-8 to TRBJ1-2; possibly TRBD1 for D (5 bases). The CDR3 totals 15 residues. V was pared by 5 bases and J by 7 bases, with 20 bases between. The germline V gene has CDR1 SGHVS and CDR2 FQNEAQ. CDR3 region: CASSPREGGGSGYTF. Here the CDR3 DNA reads TGTGCCAGCAGCCCCAGGGAGGGAGGAGGTAGTGGCTACACCTTC.

The chain carries TRBV7-9 and TRBJ2-7; possibly TRBD2 for D (5 bases). V was pared by 2 bases and J by 1 base, with 15 bases between. CDR1 and CDR2 from the germline V gene are SEHNR and FQNEAQ (reference sequence). There are 16 residues in the CDR3. CDR3 sequence reads: CASSLSYGDRSYEQYF. The CDR3 nucleotides read TGTGCCAGCAGCTTATCCTACGGGGATAGGTCCTACGAGCAGTACTTC. Full variable domain (missing parts from reference TRBV7-9 and TRBJ2-7): DTGVSQNPRHKITKRGQNVTFRCDPISEHNRLYWYRQTLGQGPEFLTYFQNEAQLEKSRLLSDRFSAERPKGSFSTLEIQRTEQGDSAMYLCASSLSYGDRSYEQYFGPGTRLTVT.

The rearrangement links TRBV10-3 to TRBJ2-1, with TRBD1 identical over 7 bases. Germline V gene lookup returns CDR1 ENHRY and CDR2 SYGVKD. The V segment lost 5 bases and the J segment 5 bases; nucleotides outside the gene matches: 6. This CDR3 region has 14 residues. The CDR3 region has the DNA TGTGCCATCAGTCCGGGACAGCAAAACAATGAGCAGTTCTTC. It yields the protein CAISPGQQNNEQFF.

V usage is TRBV7-2 and J usage is TRBJ2-1; a possible D gene is TRBD2 (5 bases). The V end lost 1 base, the J end lost 8 bases, and 12 bases lay between the germline ends. The germline gives CDR1 SGHTA, CDR2 FQGNSA. The CDR3 sequence is 14 residues long. CDR3 in amino acids: CASSLVTGFDEQFF. CDR3 DNA: TGTGCCAGCAGCTTAGTCACGGGGTTCGATGAGCAGTTCTTC.

The chain links TRBV28 to TRBJ1-5; perhaps TRBD1 as D (5 bases). Germline-derived CDR1 and CDR2 are MDHEN and SYDVKM. This CDR3 contains 15 residues. With 6 bases removed from V and 6 bases from J, the gap between germline ends came to 18 bases. The CDR3 DNA reads as TGTGCCAGCAGCATCGGGCGCAGGGTCGTTCAGCCCCAGCATTTT. It is translated as CASSIGRRVVQPQHF.

The chain links TRBV5-5 to TRBJ1-1; the match to TRBD1 covers 8 bases. The V gene's germline CDR1 is SGHKS and CDR2 YYEKEE (reference sequence). There are 17 residues in the CDR3. J was trimmed by 1 base and V by 2 bases; bases with no gene match: 10. CDR3 coding DNA: TGTGCCAGCAGCTTCCTCTGGGCAGGGGGCGAGAACACTGAAGCTTTCTTT. Protein: CASSFLWAGGENTEAFF.

This chain links TRBV19 with TRBJ2-5; 7 bases align to TRBD2. V shed 4 bases, J shed 5 bases, and the junction held 10 bases outside the gene matches. There are 15 residues in the CDR3. Germline CDR1 reads LNHDA; CDR2 reads SQIVND (reference sequence). The CDR3 sequence is CASSSDRGVRETQYF. The DNA for the CDR3 is TGTGCCAGTAGTAGTGATCGGGGGGTCCGGGAGACCCAGTACTTC. Full variable domain (outside the CDR3, taken from reference TRBV19 and TRBJ2-5): DGGITQSPKYLFRKEGQNVTLSCEQNLNHDAMYWYRQDPGQGLRLIYYSQIVNDFQKGDIAEGYSVSREKKESFPLTVTSAQKNPTAFYLCASSSDRGVRETQYFGPGTRLLVL.

This clone was seen a handful of times. The chain recombines TRBV18 with TRBJ1-3; a weak D match, TRBD1 (5 bases). The CDR3 contains 16 residues. The V end lost 2 bases, the J end lost 0 bases, and 11 bases lay between the germline ends. Germline lookup yields CDR1 KGHSH and CDR2 LQKENI. Written as DNA, the CDR3 is TGTGCCAGCTCACCATCCTGGGGGGGCTCTGGAAACACCATATATTTT. Translating it yields CASSPSWGGSGNTIYF.

This clone was detected only a few times. The gene calls are TRBV20-1 and TRBJ2-1; 8 nucleotides line up with TRBD2. Germline V gives CDR1 DFQATT, CDR2 SNEGSKA (reference sequence). This CDR3 region has 13 residues. Losses at the gene ends were 3 bases for V and 6 bases for J; bases not matched to a gene: 4. CDR3 sequence (DNA): TGCAGTGCTAGTCCCGGGGGGGGCAATGAGCAGTTCTTC. This translates into CSASPGGGNEQFF.

The genes are TRBV11-3 and TRBJ2-1; the D gene is possibly TRBD2 (5 bases). Germline V gene lookup returns CDR1 SGHNT and CDR2 YENEEA. This CDR3 comprises 15 residues. Trimming took 0 bases from V and 9 from J, leaving 15 bases between them. The CDR3, as DNA: TGTGCCAGCAGCTTAGAAGGGAGTAGCGTAAGTGAGCAGTTCTTC. Its translation is CASSLEGSSVSEQFF.

The sample holds one count of this clone. The rearrangement links TRBV30 to TRBJ2-2, with TRBD1 matching 7 bases. The V gene's germline CDR1 is GTSNPN and CDR2 SVGIG (reference sequence). Losses at the gene ends were 4 bases for V and 0 bases for J; bases not matched to a gene: 5. This CDR3 contains 15 residues. The DNA for the CDR3 is TGTGCCTGGACCCCCGGGACAGCGAACACCGGGGAGCTGTTTTTT. Translated: CAWTPGTANTGELFF.

The chain carries TRBV25-1 and TRBJ1-1, with D possibly TRBD1 on 5 matching bases. The ends were cut back, 1 base at V and 0 bases at J, with 12 bases in the middle. The CDR3 length is 16 residues. The germline V gene has CDR1 MGHDK and CDR2 SYGVNS. The CDR3: CASSEFGGGMNTEAFF. CDR3 nucleotide sequence: TGTGCCAGCAGTGAATTCGGGGGTGGGATGAACACTGAAGCTTTCTTT.

The chain employs TRBV18 and TRBJ2-5, with TRBD1 as a possible D gene (5 bases). Trimming removed 3 bases at V and 2 bases at J, with 13 bases between. CDR1 is KGHSH and CDR2 is LQKENI in the germline V gene. The CDR3 is 15 amino acids. Written as DNA, the CDR3 is TGTGCCAGCTCACCTAGGGGCGGCGAGCAAGAGACCCAGTACTTC. Encoded protein: CASSPRGGEQETQYF.

This clone has just one count. The chain recombines TRBV7-9 with TRBJ1-1; D may be TRBD1 (5 bases). The V gene's germline CDR1 is SEHNR and CDR2 FQNEAQ (reference sequence). The CDR3 is made up of 17 amino acids. V shed 1 base and J shed 4 bases, with 19 bases lying between them. CDR3 nucleotides: TGTGCCAGCAGCTTAGACTCCGGTCAGGGTTGGAGCACTGAAGCTTTCTTT. Translating it yields CASSLDSGQGWSTEAFF.

V and J are TRBV30 and TRBJ1-2; 7 bases align to TRBD1. The CDR3 has 17 residues. V lost 2 bases, J lost 2 bases, and 14 bases stayed unmatched. From germline, CDR1 is GTSNPN and CDR2 SVGIG (reference sequence). CDR3 sequence reads: CAWSIPGQASPNYGYTF. The CDR3 DNA reads as TGTGCCTGGAGTATCCCTGGACAGGCTTCTCCCAACTATGGCTACACCTTC.

This chain joins TRBV27 and TRBJ2-6, with TRBD2 as a possible D gene (6 bases). The CDR3 sequence is 14 residues long. In germline, CDR1 is MNHEY, CDR2 SMNVEV (reference sequence). Trimming removed 10 bases from V and 4 bases from J, with 14 bases in between. The CDR3 is CATTGGSGANVLTF. The CDR3 nucleotides are TGTGCCACCACTGGGGGGTCCGGGGCCAACGTCCTGACTTTC.

This clone has only a few counts. V is TRBV11-3 and J is TRBJ2-1; D remains unclear. V was cut by 0 bases and J by 6 bases, with 9 bases left in between. The CDR3 is made up of 14 amino acids. Germline V gene lookup returns CDR1 SGHNT and CDR2 YENEEA. CDR3 coding DNA: TGTGCCAGCAGCTTAGATAACTTAATCAATGAGCAGTTCTTC. This encodes CASSLDNLINEQFF.

The V call is TRBV29-1, the J call TRBJ2-7, with 11 bases identical to TRBD1. Per germline, CDR1 SQVTM and CDR2 ANQGSEA. The CDR3 length is 13 residues. Unmatched junction bases numbered 0, after V lost 3 bases and J lost 2 bases. The CDR3 here is CSVEGQGAYEQYF. The CDR3, as DNA: TGCAGCGTTGAGGGACAGGGGGCCTACGAGCAGTACTTC.

The V gene is TRBV27, the J gene TRBJ1-3; D unresolved. This CDR3 has 17 amino acids. Per germline, CDR1 MNHEY and CDR2 SMNVEV (reference sequence). The ends were cut back, 0 bases at V and 0 bases at J, with 12 bases in the middle. The DNA for the CDR3 is TGTGCCAGCAGTTTATCGGTTGAAGTCAGCTCTGGAAACACCATATATTTT. It specifies CASSLSVEVSSGNTIYF.

The chain is built from TRBV16 and TRBJ1-5; 8 positions match TRBD1. Germline CDR1 KGHSY, CDR2 FQNENV. Losses at the gene ends were 2 bases for V and 6 bases for J; bases not matched to a gene: 3. This CDR3 has 14 residues. CDR3 coding DNA: TGTGCCAGCAGCCAACTACAGGGGGGTCAGCCCCAGCATTTT. Its protein is CASSQLQGGQPQHF.